Following are 9 T cell receptor beta chains from one sample sequenced in a study of blood T cell repertoires in COVID-19. Using immunoSEQ multiplex PCR, the repertoire was profiled, and TCRdb retains in-frame clones only, with some absent. The table records about 120,000 clones, over 60% of them present only once. Specimen: peripheral blood. The origin of the receptors is a woman aged 80 or over with acute or convalescent COVID-19.

The CDR3 sequence is CASRGVFGQPQHF. The CDR3 DNA sequence: TGTGCCAGCAGGGGCGTTTTCGGCCAGCCCCAGCATTTT. The gene calls are TRBV2 and TRBJ1-5; D remains ambiguous. Germline CDR1 reads SNHLY; CDR2 reads FYNNEI. This CDR3 region has 13 residues. The V end was cut by 6 bases, the J end by 7 bases, with 13 bases between.

The chain carries TRBV7-8 and TRBJ1-1; D gene unclear. This CDR3 contains 14 residues. Trimming pared 2 bases from V and 3 bases from J, leaving 10 bases between. Germline CDR1 reads SGHVS; CDR2 reads FQNEAQ. The CDR3 coding sequence is TGTGCCAGCAGCTTATATGGAGGCCACACTGAAGCTTTCTTT. Its protein product is CASSLYGGHTEAFF.

In nucleotides, the CDR3 is TGTGCCAGCAGCCCTCGAGGGGGAGCTAATGAAAAACTGTTTTTT. Translating it yields CASSPRGGANEKLFF. V gene TRBV11-1 combines with J gene TRBJ1-4; a weak D match, TRBD1 (6 bases). CDR1 SGHAT and CDR2 FQDESV come from the germline V gene (reference sequence). This CDR3 spans 15 amino acids. V dropped 5 bases and J dropped 3 bases, with 13 bases sitting between them.

The chain recombines TRBV30 with TRBJ1-1; 7 bases align to TRBD1. CDR1 and CDR2 (germline): GTSNPN, SVGIG (reference sequence). This CDR3 spans 13 amino acids. V was clipped by 2 bases and J by 3 bases; unmatched bases: 3. The CDR3 region is CAWSLTGDTEAFF. DNA for the CDR3: TGTGCCTGGAGTCTTACAGGGGACACTGAAGCTTTCTTT.

The chain carries TRBV5-1 and TRBJ1-4, with 7 bases matching TRBD1. The germline V gene has CDR1 SGHRS and CDR2 YFSETQ. Germline trimming cut 7 bases from V and 8 bases from J; bases unmatched to any gene: 14. This CDR3 is built from 15 residues. The chain's CDR3 is CASSQTGNNIEKLFF. The CDR3 bases are TGCGCCAGCTCACAGACAGGGAACAATATCGAAAAACTGTTTTTT.

The CDR3 loop reads CASSVEGQGISGYTF. The DNA for the CDR3 is TGTGCCAGCAGCGTAGAGGGACAGGGGATCTCTGGCTACACCTTC. This chain links TRBV9 with TRBJ1-2; 10 positions match TRBD1. Trimming took 0 bases from V and 7 from J; bases not matched to a gene: 6. The CDR3 runs 15 residues. Germline-derived CDR1 and CDR2 are SGDLS and YYNGEE.

The V and J genes are TRBV9 and TRBJ2-1; D may be TRBD1 (6 bases). The V end lost 0 bases, the J end lost 4 bases, and 14 bases lay between the germline ends. Germline CDR1 is SGDLS and CDR2 is YYNGEE. The CDR3 spans 16 residues. The DNA of the CDR3 is TGTGCCAGCAGCGTAGAGGGCAGGGGAAGGTACAATGAGCAGTTCTTC. It encodes CASSVEGRGRYNEQFF.

This clone has only a few counts. The genes are TRBV5-1 and TRBJ1-1; TRBD1 agrees at 8 bases. V dropped 4 bases and J dropped 5; count of bases not matched to a gene: 10. The CDR3 contains 15 residues. Germline values: CDR1 SGHRS, CDR2 YFSETQ. This chain's CDR3 is CASSPTTGEVTEAFF. CDR3 bases: TGCGCCAGCAGCCCCACGACAGGGGAGGTTACTGAAGCTTTCTTT.

V usage is TRBV6-5 and J usage is TRBJ2-3; D is possibly TRBD1 (6 bases). The CDR3 covers 15 residues. V lost 0 bases, J lost 0 bases, and 7 bases lay in between. Germline values: CDR1 MNHEY, CDR2 SVGAGI. DNA of the CDR3: TGTGCCAGCAGTTACTCGGGGGCTAGCACAGATACGCAGTATTTT. Amino acids: CASSYSGASTDTQYF.